This T cell receptor (beta chain) came from a study of shared clonotypes between healthy human individuals. Produced via immunoSEQ multiplex PCR; TCRdb's table is partial and in-frame only. Of about 1,800,000 clones listed, about 95% are singletons. There are 14 residues in the CDR3. V dropped 7 bases and J dropped 2 bases, with 15 bases sitting between them. CDR1 is MNHEY and CDR2 is SVGAGI in the germline V gene. Cells designated naive CD8 were CD45RO-negative and were positively selected for CCR7, with terminally differentiated effector memory CD45RA+ cells excluded. The sequenced sample consisted of naive CD8+ T cells sorted from blood. The chain recombines TRBV6-5 with TRBJ2-7; D unclear. The origin of this receptor is a man between 18 and 35 years old in good health. The DNA of the CDR3 is TGTGCCAGCATGGATAATCAAAGGGCCTACGAGCAGTACTTC. Residues: CASMDNQRAYEQYF.